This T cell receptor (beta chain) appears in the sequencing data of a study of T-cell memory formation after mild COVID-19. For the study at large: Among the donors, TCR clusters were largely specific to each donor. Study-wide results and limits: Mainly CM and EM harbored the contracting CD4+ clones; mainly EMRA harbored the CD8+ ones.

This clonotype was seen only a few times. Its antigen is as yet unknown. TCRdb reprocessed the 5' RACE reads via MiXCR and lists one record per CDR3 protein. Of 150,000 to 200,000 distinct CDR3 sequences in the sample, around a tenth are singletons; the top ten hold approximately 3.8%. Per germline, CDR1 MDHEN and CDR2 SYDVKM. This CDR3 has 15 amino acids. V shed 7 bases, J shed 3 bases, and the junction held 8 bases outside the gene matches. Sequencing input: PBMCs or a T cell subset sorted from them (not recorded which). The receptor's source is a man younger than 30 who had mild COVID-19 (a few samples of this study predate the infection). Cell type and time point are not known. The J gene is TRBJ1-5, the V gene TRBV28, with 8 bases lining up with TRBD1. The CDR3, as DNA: TGTGCCAGCAATCCCGGGACAGGATACAATCAGCCCCAGCATTTT. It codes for CASNPGTGYNQPQHF.